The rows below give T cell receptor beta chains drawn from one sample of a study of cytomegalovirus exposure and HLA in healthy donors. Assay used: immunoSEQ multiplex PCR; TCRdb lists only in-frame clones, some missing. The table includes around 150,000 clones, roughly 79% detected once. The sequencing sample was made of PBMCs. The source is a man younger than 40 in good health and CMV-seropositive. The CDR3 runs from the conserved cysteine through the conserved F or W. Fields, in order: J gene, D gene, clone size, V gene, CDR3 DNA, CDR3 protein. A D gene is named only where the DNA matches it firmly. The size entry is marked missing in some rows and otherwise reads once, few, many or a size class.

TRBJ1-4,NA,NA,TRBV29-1,TGCAGCGTTCGTTGGGCCGCTAATGAAAAACTGTTTTTT,CSVRWAANEKLFF
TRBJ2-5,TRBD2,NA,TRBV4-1,TGCGCCAGCAGCCAGGAGCGGGGACAAGAGACCCAGTACTTC,CASSQERGQETQYF
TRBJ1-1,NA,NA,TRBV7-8,TGTGCCAGCAGGCCCCAGGGTAAGACTGAAGCTTTCTTT,CASRPQGKTEAFF
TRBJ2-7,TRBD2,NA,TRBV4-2,TGTGCCAGCAGCCAAGACCTGGGGGGGGATTCCTACGAGCAGTACTTC,CASSQDLGGDSYEQYF
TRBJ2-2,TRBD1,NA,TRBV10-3,TGTGCCATCAGGACAGGGGAGAACACCGGGGAGCTGTTTTTT,CAIRTGENTGELFF
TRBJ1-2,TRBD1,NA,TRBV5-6,TGTGCCAGCAGCTGGACAGGGCGGGACTATGGCTACACCTTC,CASSWTGRDYGYTF
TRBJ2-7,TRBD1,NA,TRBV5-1,TGCGCCAGCAGCTCCGGGACAGGGGGGGGCGAGCAGTACTTC,CASSSGTGGGEQYF
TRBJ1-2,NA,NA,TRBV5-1,TGCGCCAGCAGCTTGGAGCAACAGGGCCTGGGCTACACCTTC,CASSLEQQGLGYTF
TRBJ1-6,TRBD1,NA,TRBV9,TGTGCCAGCAGCTTACGACAGGGAAACTATTCACCCCTCCACTTT,CASSLRQGNYSPLHF
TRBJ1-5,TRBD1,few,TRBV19,TGTGCCAGTAGGGACAGGGGCAATCAGCCCCAGCATTTT,CASRDRGNQPQHF
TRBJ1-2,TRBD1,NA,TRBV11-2,TGTGCCAGCAGCGTGACAGGGGGCGCGAACTATGGCTACACCTTC,CASSVTGGANYGYTF
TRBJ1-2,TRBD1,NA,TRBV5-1,TGCGCCAGCAGCCCTGACAGGGGGCTGGGCTATGGCTACACCTTC,CASSPDRGLGYGYTF
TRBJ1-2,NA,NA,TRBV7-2,TGTGCCAGCAGCCCAAAACGACAGACCCAGAGCGGCTACACCTTC,CASSPKRQTQSGYTF
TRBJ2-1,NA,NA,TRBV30,TGTGCCTGGAGTGTACTTAGGGAGGACGAGCAGTTCTTC,CAWSVLREDEQFF
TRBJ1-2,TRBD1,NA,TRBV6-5,TGTGCCAGCAGCTACAGGGGCCCCTCCTATGGCTACACCTTC,CASSYRGPSYGYTF
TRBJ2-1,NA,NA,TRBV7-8,TGTGCCAGCACCCGTTCGGAGGCGTGGGATGAGCAGTTCTTC,CASTRSEAWDEQFF
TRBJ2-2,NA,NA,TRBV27,TGTGCCAGCAGTTTATCCCGGGATACCGGGGAGCTGTTTTTT,CASSLSRDTGELFF
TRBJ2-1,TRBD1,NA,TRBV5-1,TGCGCCAGCAGCCGGGACAGGGGGCGGATTAGTGAGCAGTTCTTC,CASSRDRGRISEQFF
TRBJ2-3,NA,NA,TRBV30,TGTGCCTGGGGATCAGGGGTGGGGCAGTATTTT,CAWGSGVGQYF
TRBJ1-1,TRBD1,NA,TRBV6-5,TGTGCCAGCAGTTCCAGGGGGAACTCGAACACTGAAGCTTTCTTT,CASSSRGNSNTEAFF
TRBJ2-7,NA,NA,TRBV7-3,TGTGCCAGCAGCCTATCGGCAGGCTTCTACGAGCAGTACTTC,CASSLSAGFYEQYF
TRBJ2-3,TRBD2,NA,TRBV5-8,TGTGCCACCCCAAGGGGACTAGCGACAGATACGCAGTATTTT,CATPRGLATDTQYF
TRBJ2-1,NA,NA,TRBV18,TGTGCCAGCTCACCCACTAGTGACTCCTACAATGAGCAGTTCTTC,CASSPTSDSYNEQFF
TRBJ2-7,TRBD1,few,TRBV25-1,TGTGCCAGCAGCGAACCTACAGGGGATCAGCAGTACTTC,CASSEPTGDQQYF
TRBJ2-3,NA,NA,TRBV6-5,TGTGCCAGCAGTCGTGGAGCGGCAGATACGCAGTATTTT,CASSRGAADTQYF
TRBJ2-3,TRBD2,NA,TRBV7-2,TGTGCCAGCAGCTATAGCGGGCCAACCACAGATACGCAGTATTTT,CASSYSGPTTDTQYF
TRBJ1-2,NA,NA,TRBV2,TGTGCCAGCAGTGTCGAGGACAGCCTCAACTATGGCTACACCTTC,CASSVEDSLNYGYTF
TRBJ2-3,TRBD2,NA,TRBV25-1,TGTGCCAGCAGTGCAGGGACTAGCGAATACAGCACAGATACGCAGTATTTT,CASSAGTSEYSTDTQYF
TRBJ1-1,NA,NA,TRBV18,TGTGCCAGCTCACATGGACAAGGGAACACTGAAGCTTTCTTT,CASSHGQGNTEAFF
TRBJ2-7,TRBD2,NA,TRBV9,TGTGCCAGCAGCGTATCAGGAACTAGCGGCTACGAGCAGTACTTC,CASSVSGTSGYEQYF
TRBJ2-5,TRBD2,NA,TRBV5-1,TGCGCCAGCAGCTTGGGACTAGCGGGGGGAGCAGAGACCCAGTACTTC,CASSLGLAGGAETQYF
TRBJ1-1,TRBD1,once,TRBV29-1,TGCAGCGCCGGACAGGGGACGAACACTGAAGCTTTCTTT,CSAGQGTNTEAFF
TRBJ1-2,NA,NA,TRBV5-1,TGCGCCAGCAGGCCAGGGCCGGTCTCTGACTATGGCTACACCTTC,CASRPGPVSDYGYTF
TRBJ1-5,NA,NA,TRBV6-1,TGTGCCAGCGGCGGTCGAGAGATCAATCAGCCCCAGCATTTT,CASGGREINQPQHF
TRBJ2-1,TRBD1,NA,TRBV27,TGTGCCAGCAGTTTAGAAACGTTGGGGACAGGCTCCTACAATGAGCAGTTCTTC,CASSLETLGTGSYNEQFF
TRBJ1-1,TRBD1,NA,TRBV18,TGTGCCAGCTCAGGACCAGGGGGGAGATCAACTGAAGCTTTCTTT,CASSGPGGRSTEAFF
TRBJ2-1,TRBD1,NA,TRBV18,TGTGCCAGCTCAACGACAGGGGTGGATGAGCAGTTCTTC,CASSTTGVDEQFF